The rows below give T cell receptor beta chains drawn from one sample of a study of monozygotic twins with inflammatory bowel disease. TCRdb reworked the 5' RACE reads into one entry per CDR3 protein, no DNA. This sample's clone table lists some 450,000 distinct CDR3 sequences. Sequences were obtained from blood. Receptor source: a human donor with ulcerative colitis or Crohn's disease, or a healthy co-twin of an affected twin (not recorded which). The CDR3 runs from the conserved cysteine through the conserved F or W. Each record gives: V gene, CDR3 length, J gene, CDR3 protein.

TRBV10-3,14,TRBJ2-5,CAISGASSAETQYF
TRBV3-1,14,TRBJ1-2,CASSRTGAIYGYTF
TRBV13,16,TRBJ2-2,CASRPRGRSNTGELFF
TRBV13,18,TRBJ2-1,CASSSSGRASSPYNEHFF
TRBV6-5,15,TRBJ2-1,CASSYSLGSYNEQFF
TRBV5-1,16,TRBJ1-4,CASSSGSTGRAEKLFF
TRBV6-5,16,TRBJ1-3,CASSYPTATSGNTIYF
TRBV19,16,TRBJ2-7,CASSIAPGQGGYEQYF
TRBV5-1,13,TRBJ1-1,CASTGEGILEAFF
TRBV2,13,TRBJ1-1,CASRADGNTEAFF
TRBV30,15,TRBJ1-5,CAWSVSGRGDQPQHF
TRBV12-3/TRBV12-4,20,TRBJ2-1,CASSLGGSYRTSGEYNEQFF
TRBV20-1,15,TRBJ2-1,CSTKGGGGSYNEQFF
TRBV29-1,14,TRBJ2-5,CSLTFDSHGGTQYF
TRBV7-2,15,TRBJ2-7,CASSADWTSVYEQYF